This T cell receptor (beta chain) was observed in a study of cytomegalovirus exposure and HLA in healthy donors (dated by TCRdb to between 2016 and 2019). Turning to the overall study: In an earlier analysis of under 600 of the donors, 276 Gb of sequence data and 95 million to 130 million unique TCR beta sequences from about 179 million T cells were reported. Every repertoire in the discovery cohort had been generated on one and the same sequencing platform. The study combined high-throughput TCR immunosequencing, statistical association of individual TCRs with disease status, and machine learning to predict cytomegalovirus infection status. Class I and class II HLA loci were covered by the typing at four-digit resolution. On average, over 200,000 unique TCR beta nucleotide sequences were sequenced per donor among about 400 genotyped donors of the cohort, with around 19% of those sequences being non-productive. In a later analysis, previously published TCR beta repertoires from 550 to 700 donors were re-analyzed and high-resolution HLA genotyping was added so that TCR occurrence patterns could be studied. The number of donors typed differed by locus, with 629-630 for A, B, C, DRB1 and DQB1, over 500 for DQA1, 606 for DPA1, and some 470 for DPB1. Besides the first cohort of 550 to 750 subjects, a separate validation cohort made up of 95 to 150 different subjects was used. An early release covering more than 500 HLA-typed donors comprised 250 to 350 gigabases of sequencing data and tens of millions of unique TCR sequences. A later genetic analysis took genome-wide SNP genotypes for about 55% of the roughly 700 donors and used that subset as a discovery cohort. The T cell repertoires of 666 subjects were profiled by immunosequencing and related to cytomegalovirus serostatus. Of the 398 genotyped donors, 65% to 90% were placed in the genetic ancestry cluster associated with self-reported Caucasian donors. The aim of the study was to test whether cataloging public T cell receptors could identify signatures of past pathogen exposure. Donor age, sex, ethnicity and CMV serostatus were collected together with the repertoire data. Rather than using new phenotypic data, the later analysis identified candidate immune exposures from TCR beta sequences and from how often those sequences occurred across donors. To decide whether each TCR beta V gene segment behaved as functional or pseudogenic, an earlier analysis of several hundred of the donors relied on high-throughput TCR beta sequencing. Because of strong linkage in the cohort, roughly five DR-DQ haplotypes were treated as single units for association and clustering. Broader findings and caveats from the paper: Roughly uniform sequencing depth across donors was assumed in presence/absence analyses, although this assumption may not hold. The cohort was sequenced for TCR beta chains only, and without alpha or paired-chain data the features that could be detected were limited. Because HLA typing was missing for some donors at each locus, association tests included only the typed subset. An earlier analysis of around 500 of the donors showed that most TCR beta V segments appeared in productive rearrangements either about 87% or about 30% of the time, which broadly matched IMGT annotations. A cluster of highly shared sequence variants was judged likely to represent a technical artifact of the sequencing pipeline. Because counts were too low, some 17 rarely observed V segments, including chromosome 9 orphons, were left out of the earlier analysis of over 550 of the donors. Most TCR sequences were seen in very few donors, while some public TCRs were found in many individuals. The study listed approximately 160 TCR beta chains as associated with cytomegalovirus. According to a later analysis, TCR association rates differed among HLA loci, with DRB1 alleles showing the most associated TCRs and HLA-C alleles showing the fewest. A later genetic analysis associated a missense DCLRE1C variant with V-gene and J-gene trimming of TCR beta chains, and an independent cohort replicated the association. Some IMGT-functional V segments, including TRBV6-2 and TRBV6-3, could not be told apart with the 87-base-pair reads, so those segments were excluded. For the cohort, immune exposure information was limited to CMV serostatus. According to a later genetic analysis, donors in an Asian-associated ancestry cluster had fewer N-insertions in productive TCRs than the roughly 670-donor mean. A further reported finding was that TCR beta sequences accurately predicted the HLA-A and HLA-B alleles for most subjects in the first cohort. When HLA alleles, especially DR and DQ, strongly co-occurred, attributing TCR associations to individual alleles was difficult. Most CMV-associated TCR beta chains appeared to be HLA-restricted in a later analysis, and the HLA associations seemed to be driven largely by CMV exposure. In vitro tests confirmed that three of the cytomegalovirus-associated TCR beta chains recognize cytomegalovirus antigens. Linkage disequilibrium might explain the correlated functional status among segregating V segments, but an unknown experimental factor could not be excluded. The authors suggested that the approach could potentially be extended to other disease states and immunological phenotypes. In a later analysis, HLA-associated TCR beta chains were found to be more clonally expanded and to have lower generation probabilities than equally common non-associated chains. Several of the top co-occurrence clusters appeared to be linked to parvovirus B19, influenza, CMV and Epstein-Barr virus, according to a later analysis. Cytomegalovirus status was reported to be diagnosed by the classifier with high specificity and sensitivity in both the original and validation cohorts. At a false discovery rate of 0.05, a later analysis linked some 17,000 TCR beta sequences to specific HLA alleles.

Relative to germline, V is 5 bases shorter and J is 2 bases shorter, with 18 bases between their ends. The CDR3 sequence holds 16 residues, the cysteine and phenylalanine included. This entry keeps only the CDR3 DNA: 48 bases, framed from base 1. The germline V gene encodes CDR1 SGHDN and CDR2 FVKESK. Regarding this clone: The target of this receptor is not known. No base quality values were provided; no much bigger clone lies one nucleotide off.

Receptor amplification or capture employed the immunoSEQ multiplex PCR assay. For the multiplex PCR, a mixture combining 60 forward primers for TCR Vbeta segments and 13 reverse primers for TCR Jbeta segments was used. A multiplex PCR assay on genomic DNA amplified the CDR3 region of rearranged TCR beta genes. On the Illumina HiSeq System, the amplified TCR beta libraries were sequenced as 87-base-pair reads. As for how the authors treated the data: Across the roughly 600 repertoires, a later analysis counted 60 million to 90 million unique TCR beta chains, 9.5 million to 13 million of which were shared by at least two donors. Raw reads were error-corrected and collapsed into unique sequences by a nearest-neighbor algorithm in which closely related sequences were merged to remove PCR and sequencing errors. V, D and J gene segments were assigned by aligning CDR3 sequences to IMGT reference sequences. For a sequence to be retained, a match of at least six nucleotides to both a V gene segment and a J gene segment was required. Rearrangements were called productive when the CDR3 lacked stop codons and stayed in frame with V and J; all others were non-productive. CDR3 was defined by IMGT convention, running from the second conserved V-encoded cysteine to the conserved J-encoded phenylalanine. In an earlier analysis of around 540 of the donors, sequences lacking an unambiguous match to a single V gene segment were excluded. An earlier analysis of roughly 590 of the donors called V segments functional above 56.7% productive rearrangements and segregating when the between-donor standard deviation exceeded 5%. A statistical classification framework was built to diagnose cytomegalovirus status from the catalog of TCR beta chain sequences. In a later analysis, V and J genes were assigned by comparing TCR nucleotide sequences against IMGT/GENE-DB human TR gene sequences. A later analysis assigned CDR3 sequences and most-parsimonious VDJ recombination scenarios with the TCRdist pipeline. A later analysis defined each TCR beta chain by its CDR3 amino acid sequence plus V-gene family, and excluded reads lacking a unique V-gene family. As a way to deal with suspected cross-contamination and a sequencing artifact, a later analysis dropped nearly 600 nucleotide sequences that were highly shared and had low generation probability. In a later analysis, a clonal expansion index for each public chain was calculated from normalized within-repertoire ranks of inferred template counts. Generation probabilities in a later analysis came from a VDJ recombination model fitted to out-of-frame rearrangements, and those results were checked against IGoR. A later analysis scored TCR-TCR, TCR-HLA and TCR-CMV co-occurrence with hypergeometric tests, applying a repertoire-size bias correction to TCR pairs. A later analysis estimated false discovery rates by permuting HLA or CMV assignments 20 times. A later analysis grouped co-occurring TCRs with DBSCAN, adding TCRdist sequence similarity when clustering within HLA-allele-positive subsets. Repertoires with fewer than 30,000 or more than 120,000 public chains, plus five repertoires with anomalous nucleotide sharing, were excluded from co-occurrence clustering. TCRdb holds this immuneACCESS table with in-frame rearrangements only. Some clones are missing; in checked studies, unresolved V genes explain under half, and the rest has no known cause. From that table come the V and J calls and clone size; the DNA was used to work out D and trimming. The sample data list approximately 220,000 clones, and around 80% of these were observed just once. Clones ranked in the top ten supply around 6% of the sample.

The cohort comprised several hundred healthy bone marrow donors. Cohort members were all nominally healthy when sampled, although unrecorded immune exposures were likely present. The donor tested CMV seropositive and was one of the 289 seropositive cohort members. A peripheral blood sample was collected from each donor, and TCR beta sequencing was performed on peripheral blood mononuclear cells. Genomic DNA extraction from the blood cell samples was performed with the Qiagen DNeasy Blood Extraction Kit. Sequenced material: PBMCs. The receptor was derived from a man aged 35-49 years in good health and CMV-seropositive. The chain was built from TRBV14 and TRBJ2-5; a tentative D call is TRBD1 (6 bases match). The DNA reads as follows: TGTGCCAGCAGCTCACAACAGGGATTAGTACAAGAGACCCAGTACTTC. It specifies CASSSQQGLVQETQYF.